A selection of T cell receptor beta chains follows, all from one sample in a study of shared clonotypes between healthy human individuals. Sequencing was performed with immunoSEQ multiplex PCR; in TCRdb, only in-frame clones are kept and a portion is missing. The data show 660,000 or so clones, roughly 96% seen once. The source material was naive CD8+ T cells sorted from blood. These receptors were collected from a woman aged 25 to 39 in good health. The conserved cysteine and the conserved F or W are not part of the CDR3 here.

>TRBJ2-7|TRBV13
ASSFTGTEYYEQY
>TRBJ2-3|TRBV9
ASSSSGDGDTQY
>TRBJ1-2|TRBV16
ASSPTVLDYGYT
>TRBJ2-7|TRBV7-9
ASSLPSIGGGPYEQY
>TRBJ1-1|TRBV10-3
AISESGVANTEAF
>TRBJ1-1|TRBV10-3
AISEGGYRTEAF
>TRBJ2-7|TRBV4-1
ASSQEPPWTDHYEQY
>TRBJ1-1|TRBV14
ASSQPSGAVAF
>TRBJ2-7|TRBV7-9
ALEEWDRSSYEQY
>TRBJ1-4|TRBV28
ASRPIGGLNEKLF
>TRBJ1-5|TRBV2
ASSWGASNQPQH
>TRBJ2-7|TRBV18
ASSPLYVRILYEQY
>TRBJ2-7|TRBV5-6
ASSETGTSYEQY
>TRBJ1-2|TRBV7-9
ASSGDRRASGYT
>TRBJ1-3|TRBV6-1
ASSDPQAALYSGNTIY
>TRBJ2-7|TRBV7-9
ASSVVSYEQY
>TRBJ1-3|TRBV11-2
ASSLSGISGNTIY
>TRBJ1-2|TRBV28
ASSPLMGPDYGYT
>TRBJ1-5|TRBV19
ASIYPGPRDNQPQH
>TRBJ2-7|TRBV27
ASTGVGAGGSYEQY
>TRBJ1-1|TRBV29-1
SVRQGGNTEAF
>TRBJ2-7|TRBV6-5
ASSPGTEAYEQY
>TRBJ2-7|TRBV7-9
ASSWSSQQY
>TRBJ2-7|TRBV14
ASSQERLAVRGEQY
>TRBJ2-2|TRBV11-3
ASSTDRNTGELF
>TRBJ1-6|TRBV5-5
ASSLYKGNTYNSPLH
>TRBJ2-2|TRBV13
ASSFLREPRGTGELF
>TRBJ1-2|TRBV13
ASSPPLWSDGYT
>TRBJ2-1|TRBV27
ASSLSLAFNYNEQF
>TRBJ2-2|TRBV9
ASSVPHGGGAGTNTGELF
>TRBJ2-7|TRBV27
ASSLISGSGGHEQY
>TRBJ2-7|TRBV27
ASSFQGVTYEQY
>TRBJ1-1|TRBV6-1
ASSERELEAF
>TRBJ2-4|TRBV18
ASSPDRGSENIQY
>TRBJ1-6|TRBV7-2
ASSLAHNTSPLH
>TRBJ2-5|TRBV19
ASSPWGGGETQY
>-|TRBV28
ASSLRRDRRPFAVELF
>TRBJ1-1|TRBV27
ASSLRGGNTEAF
>TRBJ1-2|TRBV10-1
ASSPGKTHGYT
>TRBJ2-3|TRBV6-4
ASSVRQSDTQY
>TRBJ1-2|TRBV5-6
ASSLWAGTNYGYT
>TRBJ2-7|TRBV5-1
ASSLDAGGSGYEQY
>TRBJ1-2|TRBV7-9
ASSTSGIANYGYT
>TRBJ2-7|TRBV11-2
ASSRHRDWKRYEQY
>TRBJ2-7|TRBV9
ASSTGGSSYEQY
>TRBJ2-7|TRBV7-6
ASSYGYEGPNYEQY